This TCR beta chain was documented in a study of blood T cell repertoires in COVID-19. V was clipped by 2 bases and J by 0 bases, with 6 bases between them. The germline CDR1 and CDR2 sequences are MNHEY and SVGAGI. This CDR3 has 14 residues. On this clone: At the DNA level, this CDR3 is encoded by other sequences in the same sample as well.

Profiled with immunoSEQ multiplex PCR; TCRdb holds only in-frame clones, not every one. The top ten hold 7.5% to 9% of the sample, which has 500,000 to 600,000 clones, approximately 91% seen once. V and J are TRBV6-5 and TRBJ2-3, with a possible D match to TRBD2 (5 bases). Source material: peripheral blood. This clonotype originated in a woman aged 50 to 65 with COVID-19, enrolled during active disease. The CDR3 DNA reads TGTGCCAGCAGTTACAGCGGCAGCACAGATACGCAGTATTTT. It encodes CASSYSGSTDTQYF.